Following are 23 T cell receptor beta chains from one sample sequenced in a study of blood T cell repertoires in COVID-19. Produced via immunoSEQ multiplex PCR; TCRdb's table is partial and in-frame only. This table has approximately 310,000 clones, 75% to 90% appearing once. Sequenced input: PBMCs or T cells enriched from blood (not recorded which). Source of these receptors: a man aged 55 to 70 who had recovered from COVID-19.

The J gene is TRBJ1-3, the V gene TRBV5-6, with D perhaps matching TRBD1 (6 bases). The V end lost 1 base, the J end lost 11 bases, and 16 bases lay between the germline ends. Per germline, CDR1 SGHDT and CDR2 YYEEEE. CDR3 length equals 14 residues. The CDR3 coding sequence is TGTGCCAGCAGCTTGTATGCGGCGGGGGCCCCCATATATTTT. It encodes CASSLYAAGAPIYF.

The chain uses TRBV28 and TRBJ1-1, with unresolved D. This CDR3 is 13 amino acids long. Germline loops: CDR1 MDHEN, CDR2 SYDVKM. Trimming shortened V by 1 base and J by 2 bases, and 5 bases separated the two germline ends. CDR3 bases: TGTGCCAGCAGTTTATCATTTAACACTGAAGCTTTCTTT. This translates into CASSLSFNTEAFF.

This clone came up a few times. This chain joins TRBV27 and TRBJ1-1; TRBD1 matches at 7 bases. V lost 5 bases to trimming and J lost 2 bases; unmatched junction nucleotides: 8. CDR1 MNHEY and CDR2 SMNVEV come from the germline V gene (reference sequence). This CDR3 region has 15 residues. DNA for the CDR3: TGTGCCAGCAGTCCAGGGGGAACAGTAAACACTGAAGCTTTCTTT. This gives the protein CASSPGGTVNTEAFF.

This rearrangement joins TRBV28 to TRBJ2-2, with TRBD2 as a possible D gene (6 bases). V was shortened by 7 bases and J by 3 bases, with 18 bases between the two germline ends. Germline V gives CDR1 MDHEN, CDR2 SYDVKM. The CDR3 loop spans 16 amino acids. CDR3 nucleotide sequence: TGTGCCAGCATCCCAGTGGGGGGAAGGGACACCGGGGAGCTGTTTTTT. It translates to CASIPVGGRDTGELFF.

This clone occurred once. The J gene is TRBJ2-1, the V gene TRBV9; 13 bases are shared with TRBD2. V shed 5 bases and J 7 bases; nucleotides not matched to a gene: 6. Germline CDR1 is SGDLS and CDR2 is YYNGEE. The CDR3 has 15 residues. The CDR3 DNA reads TGTGCCAGCAGAGATGGGACTAGCGGGAAAAATGAGCAGTTCTTC. Its protein product is CASRDGTSGKNEQFF.

V usage is TRBV28 and J usage is TRBJ1-1; the D gene is possibly TRBD1 (6 bases). The CDR3 is made up of 14 amino acids. From germline, CDR1 is MDHEN and CDR2 SYDVKM. Between the trimmed V and J ends, which lost 6 bases and 4 bases, there was a span of 15 bases. The CDR3 reads CASSLQGPATEAFF. In DNA form, the CDR3 reads TGTGCCAGCAGCCTACAGGGTCCGGCCACTGAAGCTTTCTTT.

The chain is built from TRBV7-6 and TRBJ2-7; D is possibly TRBD2 (5 bases). V gave up 5 bases and J gave up 1 base, with 12 bases separating them. The germline V gene has CDR1 SGHVS and CDR2 FNYEAQ. This CDR3 comprises 14 residues. DNA of the CDR3: TGTGCCAGCAGCCCCAACGGGGTTTCCTACGAGCAGTACTTC. This encodes CASSPNGVSYEQYF.

V is TRBV7-8 and J is TRBJ1-1; the D gene is possibly TRBD1 (6 bases). Germline CDR1 is SGHVS and CDR2 is FQNEAQ. V lost 4 bases, J lost 5 bases, and 14 bases lay in between. The CDR3 loop spans 14 amino acids. The CDR3 coding sequence is TGTGCCAGCAGCTCTCGGACAGAAGGGACTGAAGCTTTCTTT. It translates to CASSSRTEGTEAFF.

In its sample, this clone was seen once. The rearrangement links TRBV28 to TRBJ1-1; D is unresolved. In germline, CDR1 is MDHEN, CDR2 SYDVKM. Trimming left V 7 bases short and J 8 bases short, with 17 bases between. The CDR3 spans 13 residues. CDR3 DNA sequence: TGTGCCAGCACCTCTAGGTCGGGAGGGGAAGCTTTCTTT. It encodes CASTSRSGGEAFF.

The chain carries TRBV18 and TRBJ2-2; 8 nucleotides match TRBD1. Trimming cost V 4 bases and J 1 base; bases outside gene matches: 2. Germline CDR1 is KGHSH and CDR2 is LQKENI. The CDR3 length is 15 residues. CDR3 region: CASSLDRGNTGELFF. CDR3 in DNA: TGTGCCAGCTCACTAGACAGGGGGAACACCGGGGAGCTGTTTTTT.

This chain uses TRBV6-1 with TRBJ1-4, with a weak D call TRBD1 (5 bases). The CDR3 is 15 residues long. The V end was cut by 3 bases, the J end by 3 bases, with 11 bases between. Germline-derived CDR1 and CDR2 are MNHNS and SASEGT. The CDR3 is CASSDKGYANEKLFF. The CDR3 DNA sequence: TGTGCCAGCAGTGACAAGGGGTACGCTAATGAAAAACTGTTTTTT.

The V call is TRBV4-3, the J call TRBJ2-5, with 8 nucleotides matching TRBD2. CDR3 length equals 14 residues. CDR1 is LGHNA, CDR2 YSLEER, per germline. The V and J ends lost 1 base and 7 bases, in that order; junction bases with no gene match: 5. The DNA for the CDR3 is TGCGCCAGCAGCCAAGTCCGGGGGGGCGGGACCCAGTACTTC. This sequence encodes CASSQVRGGGTQYF.

V gene TRBV19 combines with J gene TRBJ2-4; D unclear. CDR1 is LNHDA, CDR2 SQIVND, per germline (reference sequence). The V gene lost 3 bases and the J gene lost 1 base, with 13 bases spanning the gap. The CDR3 runs 16 residues. CDR3 protein: CASSIVPSVAKNIQYF. CDR3 DNA sequence: TGTGCCAGTAGTATTGTTCCCTCTGTGGCCAAAAACATTCAGTACTTC.

The chain links TRBV10-1 to TRBJ2-2; 7 nucleotides align to TRBD1. CDR1 is WNHNN and CDR2 is SYGVQD in the germline V gene (reference sequence). This CDR3 region has 15 residues. V trimming: 5 bases; J trimming: 0 bases; junction bases outside the gene matches: 3. CDR3 in DNA: TGCGCCAGCAGTCGGGACAGCGCGAACACCGGGGAGCTGTTTTTT. This codes for CASSRDSANTGELFF.

V is TRBV9 and J is TRBJ1-1; possibly TRBD1 for D (5 bases). V was pared by 0 bases and J by 5 bases, with 14 bases between. In germline, CDR1 is SGDLS, CDR2 YYNGEE. CDR3 length: 15 residues. CDR3 sequence reads: CASSVVVQGRTEAFF. In DNA, the CDR3 is TGTGCCAGCAGCGTAGTTGTCCAGGGTCGGACTGAAGCTTTCTTT.

This clone was observed a single time. The rearrangement joins TRBV6-1 to TRBJ2-1; TRBD1 matches at 7 bases. Germline CDR1 MNHNS, CDR2 SASEGT. This CDR3 has 13 amino acids. V gave up 4 bases and J gave up 10 bases; unmatched junction bases: 7. Written as DNA, the CDR3 is TGTGCCAGCAGTGGGACAGGACCTGGGGAGCAGTTCTTC. This gives the protein CASSGTGPGEQFF.

The rearrangement links TRBV3-1 (or the pseudogene TRBV3-2) to TRBJ1-1; D gene uncertain. The CDR3 loop spans 16 amino acids. V lost 0 bases and J lost 0, with 11 bases in between. The germline CDR1 and CDR2 sequences are LGHDT and YNNKEL (reference sequence). CDR3 DNA sequence: TGTGCCAGCAGCCAAGATCGAGGTCGAATGAACACTGAAGCTTTCTTT. It codes for CASSQDRGRMNTEAFF.

The chain has TRBV7-6 and TRBJ1-5, with D tentatively TRBD1 (6 bases). The CDR3 spans 13 residues. V was pared by 3 bases and J by 4 bases, with 7 bases between. CDR1 and CDR2 (germline): SGHVS, FNYEAQ. This chain's CDR3 is CASSLGTNQPQHF. DNA of the CDR3: TGTGCCAGCAGCTTGGGGACAAATCAGCCCCAGCATTTT.

This clone was seen once. The chain links TRBV3-1 (or the pseudogene TRBV3-2) to TRBJ1-1; 8 bases align to TRBD1. V lost 0 bases and J lost 3; bases outside the gene matches: 3. Germline V CDR1 and CDR2: LGHDT, YNNKEL (reference sequence). The CDR3 is 15 amino acids. The CDR3 sequence: CASSQDQGAYTEAFF. In DNA, the CDR3 is TGTGCCAGCAGCCAAGACCAGGGGGCGTACACTGAAGCTTTCTTT.

The sample holds one count of this clone. V and J are TRBV15 and TRBJ2-3; D call uncertain. CDR3 length equals 14 residues. Germline CDR1 and CDR2: LNHNV and YYDKDF (reference sequence). V was pared by 8 bases and J by 0 bases, with 12 bases between. Here the CDR3 DNA reads TGTGCCACCCGCAAAGAATCTAGCACAGATACGCAGTATTTT. Translation gives CATRKESSTDTQYF.

This chain links TRBV7-9 with TRBJ1-4, with 7 positions matching TRBD1. The CDR3 spans 16 residues. The junction had 10 bases not matched to a gene; V was cut back by 4 bases and J by 5 bases. Germline V gives CDR1 SEHNR, CDR2 FQNEAQ (reference sequence). The CDR3 sequence: CASSSAGQSHNEKLFF. The CDR3 DNA is TGTGCCAGCAGCTCCGCGGGACAGAGCCACAATGAAAAACTGTTTTTT.

The count of this clone is one. This chain joins TRBV11-2 and TRBJ2-7; 8 bases agree with TRBD1. Germline assignment: CDR1 SGHAT and CDR2 FQNNGV. There are 15 residues in the CDR3. The ends lost 5 bases at V and 2 bases at J; junction bases unmatched: 8. In DNA form, the CDR3 reads TGTGCCAGCAGCCCTCGGACAGGGCTGACCTACGAGCAGTACTTC. Its protein product is CASSPRTGLTYEQYF.

The V call is TRBV14, the J call TRBJ1-1, with D maybe TRBD1 (5 bases). Trimming took 0 bases from V and 2 from J, leaving 16 bases between them. The CDR3 runs 17 residues. The germline gives CDR1 SGHDN, CDR2 FVKESK. CDR3 sequence: CASSQDFGRQGNTEAFF. The CDR3 bases are TGTGCCAGCAGCCAAGATTTTGGTCGGCAGGGAAACACTGAAGCTTTCTTT.